This entry lists 20 T cell receptor beta chains sequenced from one sample in a study of lymphopenia after photon versus proton radiotherapy. The method was immunoSEQ multiplex PCR; TCRdb's version includes in-frame clones alone and lacks a portion of them. The repertoire holds 67,000 or so clones, with over 80% as singletons. The source material was peripheral blood, sampled from a patient treated with proton-based radiotherapy. The receptors derive from an older man with esophageal cancer.

V usage is TRBV5-5 and J usage is TRBJ1-2, with 8 bases that match TRBD1. Looked up from germline, CDR1 is SGHKS and CDR2 is YYEKEE (reference sequence). Losses at the gene ends were 4 bases for V and 8 bases for J; bases not matched to a gene: 7. The CDR3 totals 13 residues. The CDR3 DNA is TGTGCCAGCAGCAAAGACAGGGGATACGGCTACACCTTC. Protein product: CASSKDRGYGYTF.

The chain recombines TRBV2 with TRBJ2-5, with D hard to call. The DNA end favors TRBJ2-7, so the J call may be wrong. Germline V gene data show CDR1 as SNHLY and CDR2 as FYNNEI. CDR3 length: 15 amino acids. As DNA, the CDR3 is TGTGCCAGCAGTCCAGAGTTTAGCAGACACTACGAGCAGTACTTC. This encodes CASSPEFSRHYEQYF.

The chain combines TRBV7-9 with TRBJ2-3; maybe TRBD2 (5 bases). V was shortened by 1 base and J by 2 bases, with 10 bases between the two germline ends. The V gene's germline CDR1 is SEHNR and CDR2 FQNEAQ (reference sequence). The CDR3 is 15 amino acids. The CDR3 DNA sequence: TGTGCCAGCAGCTTAGACGGGGTTCTCACAGATACGCAGTATTTT. Its translation: CASSLDGVLTDTQYF.

The V gene is TRBV7-8, the J gene TRBJ2-1, with D perhaps matching TRBD2 (5 bases). Germline assignment: CDR1 SGHVS and CDR2 FQNEAQ. Trimming removed 4 bases at V and 12 bases at J, with 16 bases between. This CDR3 comprises 13 residues. The CDR3 reads CASSSPVGVRQFF. The CDR3 nucleotides are TGTGCCAGCAGCTCCCCCGTCGGGGTGAGGCAGTTCTTC.

This clone was counted a single time. The chain combines TRBV10-3 with TRBJ1-4; no firm D call. The length of the CDR3 is 15 residues. The V end was cut by 0 bases, the J end by 3 bases, with 8 bases between. Germline CDR1 ENHRY, CDR2 SYGVKD. CDR3 DNA sequence: TGTGCCATCAGTGAGTCGCCGGGTTCTAATGAAAAACTGTTTTTT. This gives the protein CAISESPGSNEKLFF.

The chain links TRBV21-1 to TRBJ1-5; the tabulated D call, TRBD1, remains unverified against the DNA. TRBV21-1 is deemed a pseudogene. This CDR3 comprises 14 residues. This CDR3 is CASSKTGGNQPQHF. DNA for the CDR3: TGTGCCAGCAGCAAGACAGGGGGCAATCAGCCCCAGCATTTT.

The chain has TRBV7-9 and TRBJ2-1, with 7 bases fitting TRBD2. The V segment lost 1 base and the J segment 13 bases; nucleotides outside the gene matches: 13. Germline V lookup: CDR1 SEHNR, CDR2 FQNEAQ (reference sequence). The CDR3 covers 15 residues. This CDR3 is CASSLGAGDASRQFF. The CDR3 DNA follows: TGTGCCAGCAGCTTAGGGGCGGGAGACGCCTCTCGTCAGTTCTTC.

The rearrangement uses TRBV18 and TRBJ2-1, with TRBD2 identical over 7 bases. V was clipped by 1 base and J by 3 bases; unmatched bases: 3. The length of the CDR3 is 15 residues. In germline, CDR1 is KGHSH, CDR2 LQKENI. The CDR3 sequence is CASSPQSGVYNEQFF. The CDR3 region has the DNA TGTGCCAGCTCACCACAGAGCGGGGTCTACAATGAGCAGTTCTTC.

The chain employs TRBV18 and TRBJ2-2; D is unclear. Deletions cut 4 bases from V and 2 bases from J, with 8 bases between. There are 14 residues in the CDR3. CDR1 KGHSH and CDR2 LQKENI come from the germline V gene. The CDR3 region is CASSLSRNTGELFF. The CDR3 bases are TGTGCCAGCTCACTATCCAGAAACACCGGGGAGCTGTTTTTT.

The chain recombines TRBV5-1 with TRBJ2-5; 8 positions agree with TRBD1. Per the germline V gene, CDR1 is SGHRS and CDR2 is YFSETQ. The CDR3 runs to 13 residues. V dropped 4 bases and J dropped 2; count of bases not matched to a gene: 1. The CDR3 here is CASSRDRQETQYF. DNA of the CDR3: TGCGCCAGCAGCCGGGACAGGCAAGAGACCCAGTACTTC.

In its sample, this clone was seen once. The chain employs TRBV28 and TRBJ2-7, with TRBD1 identical over 12 bases. Per germline, CDR1 MDHEN and CDR2 SYDVKM. The CDR3 loop spans 13 amino acids. The V gene end was trimmed by 10 bases and the J gene end by 4 bases; junction bases not matched to a gene: 5. In DNA, the CDR3 is TGTGCCACCCTGGGACAGGGGGCATACGAGCAGTACTTC. Translated: CATLGQGAYEQYF.

This chain links TRBV7-9 with TRBJ2-2; 10 bases match TRBD1. This CDR3 region has 16 residues. CDR1 is SEHNR and CDR2 is FQNEAQ in the germline V gene (reference sequence). The ends lost 4 bases at V and 6 bases at J; junction bases unmatched: 8. The CDR3 sequence is CASSSPGTGVAGELFF. The CDR3 DNA is TGTGCCAGCAGCTCACCCGGGACAGGGGTGGCCGGGGAGCTGTTTTTT.

This chain connects TRBV4-3 to TRBJ1-4, with D perhaps matching TRBD1 (5 bases). Trimming left V 1 base short and J 7 bases short, with 13 bases between. The germline gives CDR1 LGHNA, CDR2 YSLEER. The CDR3 loop spans 15 amino acids. The CDR3 reads CASSQGLQVGEKLFF. In DNA, the CDR3 is TGCGCCAGCAGCCAAGGGCTACAGGTTGGTGAAAAACTGTTTTTT.

The chain uses TRBV2 and TRBJ1-5, with TRBD1 matching over 7 bases. The CDR3 is 17 amino acids. Germline V gene sequence: CDR1 SNHLY, CDR2 FYNNEI. With V trimmed by 6 bases and J by 0 bases, 11 bases remained unmatched. The CDR3 sequence: CASRNRDSPYSNQPQHF. The CDR3 DNA reads as TGTGCCAGCAGAAACCGGGACAGCCCATATAGCAATCAGCCCCAGCATTTT.

This clone was detected a few times. This chain connects TRBV30 to TRBJ2-2; TRBD1 might be the D (6 bases). There are 17 residues in the CDR3. Trimming shortened V by 0 bases and J by 0 bases, and 14 bases separated the two germline ends. CDR1 is GTSNPN and CDR2 is SVGIG in the germline V gene (reference sequence). CDR3 sequence: CAWSVLGTPTNTGELFF. CDR3 DNA: TGTGCCTGGAGTGTACTGGGGACACCCACGAACACCGGGGAGCTGTTTTTT.

The V gene is TRBV5-4, the J gene TRBJ1-2; D perhaps matches TRBD1 (6 bases). This CDR3 region has 14 residues. The germline V gene has CDR1 SGHNT and CDR2 YYREEE (reference sequence). V shed 7 bases and J shed 8 bases, with 21 bases lying between them. CDR3 region: CASFLWGALRGYTF. CDR3 nucleotide sequence: TGTGCCAGCTTTTTGTGGGGGGCCCTCAGGGGCTACACCTTC.

J is TRBJ1-2 and V is TRBV6-5; D is undetermined. Per germline, CDR1 MNHEY and CDR2 SVGAGI. The CDR3 loop spans 14 amino acids. The germline V and J ends were trimmed by 4 bases and 4 bases, with 13 bases remaining between them. DNA of the CDR3: TGTGCCAGCAGTTTACGGGCCACCTCCTATGGCTACACCTTC. Translation gives CASSLRATSYGYTF.

The chain couples TRBV5-6 to TRBJ1-2, with unresolved D. Looked up from germline, CDR1 is SGHDT and CDR2 is YYEEEE. Trimming took off 0 bases at V and 8 bases at J, with 5 bases between the two ends. The CDR3 runs 11 residues. The CDR3 sequence is CASSLGLGYTF. CDR3 coding DNA: TGTGCCAGCAGCTTGGGTCTGGGCTACACCTTC.

This chain connects TRBV21-1 to TRBJ2-6; the table's D gene call, TRBD2, was not cross checked with the DNA. TRBV21-1 is a pseudogene segment. The CDR3 spans 14 residues. The CDR3 sequence: CASNSVSGANVLTF. CDR3 nucleotide sequence: TGTGCCAGCAATTCGGTCTCTGGGGCCAACGTCCTGACTTTC.

The J gene is TRBJ1-1, the V gene TRBV6-5; no definite D call. Germline-derived CDR1 and CDR2 are MNHEY and SVGAGI. Trimming removed 4 bases at V and 1 base at J, with 7 bases between. The CDR3 is 13 amino acids. The CDR3 reads CASSSRQNTEAFF. CDR3 DNA: TGTGCCAGCAGTTCCCGGCAGAACACTGAAGCTTTCTTT.